This TCR beta chain is drawn from a study of T cell responses to AZD1222 COVID-19 vaccine. Study-wide background: Both about-4-week and about-12-week second-dose recipients were combined. Overall study findings and caveats: AZD1222 recipients seropositive at baseline numbered only 6 or 7. Scientists sampled the repertoires only once the peak T cell response had passed.

Clones were read by immunoSEQ multiplex PCR, and TCRdb kept only the in-frame ones, dropping some. The repertoire holds around 97,000 clones, with 88% as singletons. This clone has a handful of counts. What it recognizes is unknown. Germline CDR1 SNHLY, CDR2 FYNNEI. With 10 bases clipped from V and 5 bases from J, the junction kept 17 bases outside the gene matches. The CDR3 is 15 amino acids. Sequences were derived from peripheral blood, sampled on day 0 of AZD1222 vaccination. This chain links TRBV2 with TRBJ2-7; 7 positions agree with TRBD1. This sequence was found in an adult in good health. In nucleotides, the CDR3 is TGTGCCAAACAAAAGGGGGCTTCGGGATCGGACGAGCAGTACTTC. It specifies CAKQKGASGSDEQYF. The whole variable domain, filled in from reference TRBV2 and TRBJ2-7, reads EPEVTQTPSHQVTQMGQEVILRCVPISNHLYFYWYRQILGQKVEFLVSFYNNEISEKSEIFDDQFSVERPDGSNFTLKIRSTKLEDSAMYFCAKQKGASGSDEQYFGPGTRLTVT.